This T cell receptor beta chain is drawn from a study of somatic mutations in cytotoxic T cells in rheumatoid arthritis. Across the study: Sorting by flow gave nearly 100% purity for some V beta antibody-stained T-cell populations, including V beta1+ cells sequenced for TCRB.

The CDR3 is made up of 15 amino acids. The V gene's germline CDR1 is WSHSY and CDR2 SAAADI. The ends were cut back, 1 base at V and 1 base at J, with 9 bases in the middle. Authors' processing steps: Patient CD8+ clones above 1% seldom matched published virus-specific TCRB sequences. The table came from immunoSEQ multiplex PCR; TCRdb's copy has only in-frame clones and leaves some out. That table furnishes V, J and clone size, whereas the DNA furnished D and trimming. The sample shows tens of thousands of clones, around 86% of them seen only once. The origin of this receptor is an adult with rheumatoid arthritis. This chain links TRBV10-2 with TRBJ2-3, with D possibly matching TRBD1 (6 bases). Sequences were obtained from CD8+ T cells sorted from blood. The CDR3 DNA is TGCGCCAGCAGTGAGTGGGCAGGGGGCACAGATACGCAGTATTTT. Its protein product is CASSEWAGGTDTQYF.